This T cell receptor beta chain was recorded in a study of T cells in women clearing cervical HPV infection. In regard to this clone: The missing CDR3 end, 3 residues past where the read stops, is filled in from the germline J gene.

The CDR3 has 11 residues. Germline values: CDR1 DFQATT, CDR2 SNEGSKA (reference sequence). The germline V and J ends were trimmed by 6 bases and 2 bases, with 7 bases remaining between them. Method: immunoSEQ multiplex PCR; TCRdb's copy keeps in-frame clones and lacks some. The sample table sets out around 40,000 clones. V usage is TRBV20-1 and J usage is TRBJ2-5; perhaps TRBD2 as D (5 bases). The sequence came from a woman between 18 and 75 years old with a cervical HPV16 infection that either progressed to CIN3+ or cleared (not recorded which). Sequencing was performed on blood buffy coat. CDR3 protein: CSAWTQETQYF. The CDR3 DNA, read in part, is TGCAGTGCGTGGACTCAAGAGACC.